This T cell receptor beta chain is from a study of graft-versus-host responses after intestinal transplantation. Study overall: Transplant recipients had multivisceral, liver-intestinal, or isolated intestinal grafts.

Trimming pared 4 bases from V and 0 bases from J, leaving 13 bases between. Per germline, CDR1 LGHNA and CDR2 YNFKEQ. The CDR3 has 15 residues. The repertoire was sequenced with immunoSEQ multiplex PCR; TCRdb's copy has only in-frame clones and lacks some. The table lists about 88,000 clones, about 95% of them singletons. On this clone: Its antigen is not identified.

General study findings and limits: Recipient marrow showed GvH clones, some seen first in ileum or blood. Clonal ratios of graft-versus-host to host-versus-graft in allografts were high for patients exhibiting graft-donor T cell macrochimerism.

Source: unstimulated CD4+ T cells sorted from spleen or lymph node cells, taken before transplant. The sequence was obtained from a human donor who was the organ donor for an intestinal transplant. The chain is built from TRBV4-2 and TRBJ2-7, with D hard to call. CDR3 DNA sequence: TGTGCCAGCAGCCCCGACGGAATCCCCTCCTACGAGCAGTACTTC. Translating gives CASSPDGIPSYEQYF.